This TCR beta chain was identified in a study of shared clonotypes between healthy human individuals. On this clone itself: Its cognate antigen is unknown.

The J segment lost 6 bases and the V segment lost 2 bases, leaving 7 bases of the junction unmatched. This CDR3 region has 14 residues. CDR1 is GTSNPN, CDR2 SVGIG, per germline (reference sequence). TCRdb's copy holds only in-frame clones and misses some; the assay was immunoSEQ multiplex PCR. Found here are about 1 million clones, approximately 70% of them singletons; the top ten hold roughly 1.5%. The study's findings and limits: Naive CD4 clonotypes were shared across a handful of donors at roughly 5.5%. Even with large depth, rarefaction showed that sorted-subset sequencing was incomplete.

The source is a man younger than 35 in good health. The rearrangement links TRBV30 to TRBJ1-5; TRBD1 matches 7 bases. Sequenced: memory CD4+ T cells sorted from blood. Subset in this sample: CD45RA-negative fraction. CDR3 protein: CAWSPQGGGQPQHF. CDR3 in DNA: TGTGCCTGGAGTCCCCAGGGGGGCGGTCAGCCCCAGCATTTT.